The 19 T cell receptor beta chains reported below all come from one sample, sequenced in a study of blood T cell repertoires in COVID-19. Assay: immunoSEQ multiplex PCR; the TCRdb copy retains only in-frame clones and omits some. The repertoire has 300,000 to 350,000 clones, around nine tenths of them found once; the top ten carry around 3.3%. The specimen sequenced was peripheral blood. The receptors shown here come from a woman aged 18-29 years who had recovered from COVID-19.

The chain couples TRBV3-1 (or the pseudogene TRBV3-2) to TRBJ1-4, with D unresolved. Germline V gene lookup returns CDR1 LGHDT and CDR2 YNNKEL (reference sequence). This CDR3 is built from 14 residues. The ends were cut back, 3 bases at V and 0 bases at J, with 5 bases in the middle. CDR3 bases: TGTGCCAGCAGCCATGGAGCAACTAATGAAAAACTGTTTTTT. Protein sequence: CASSHGATNEKLFF.

This clone was detected once. The chain joins TRBV24-1 to TRBJ1-2; D gene ambiguous. Trimming cost V 3 bases and J 5 bases, with 3 bases left between them. The CDR3 totals 11 residues. Germline lookup yields CDR1 KGHDR and CDR2 SFDVKD. The CDR3, as DNA: TGTGCCACCAGTGATCTTTATGGCTACACCTTC. It is translated as CATSDLYGYTF.

The rearrangement links TRBV4-3 to TRBJ2-3; D is perhaps TRBD2 (5 bases). Between the trimmed V and J ends, which lost 4 bases and 0 bases, there was a span of 14 bases. The CDR3 loop spans 16 amino acids. CDR1 and CDR2 (germline): LGHNA, YSLEER. CDR3 amino acids: CASSPVGSESTDTQYF. The DNA of the CDR3 is TGCGCCAGCAGCCCCGTAGGTAGCGAGAGCACAGATACGCAGTATTTT.

V usage is TRBV20-1 and J usage is TRBJ2-5; D is ambiguous. This CDR3 has 11 residues. Germline V gene data show CDR1 as DFQATT and CDR2 as SNEGSKA (reference sequence). Trimming took off 3 bases at V and 5 bases at J, with 7 bases between the two ends. CDR3 sequence reads: CSASTGETQYF. CDR3 DNA: TGCAGTGCTAGTACCGGGGAGACCCAGTACTTC.

The chain has TRBV11-3 and TRBJ2-4; no definite D call. Germline V CDR1 and CDR2: SGHNT, YENEEA. The CDR3 length is 12 residues. Trimming shortened V by 5 bases and J by 7 bases, and 9 bases separated the two germline ends. CDR3 amino acids: CASSPRENIQYF. CDR3 in DNA: TGTGCCAGCAGCCCGCGCGAGAACATTCAGTACTTC.

This clone appeared a single time. The rearrangement links TRBV28 to TRBJ1-1, with a possible D match to TRBD1 (5 bases). This CDR3 has 13 residues. Germline loops: CDR1 MDHEN, CDR2 SYDVKM. Trimming cost V 8 bases and J 4 bases, with 14 bases left between them. CDR3: CASWTSLFTEAFF. The CDR3 DNA follows: TGTGCCAGCTGGACAAGCTTGTTCACTGAAGCTTTCTTT.

The table lists this clone with a few counts. V gene TRBV7-2 combines with J gene TRBJ1-2; maybe TRBD1 (6 bases). The germline V gene has CDR1 SGHTA and CDR2 FQGNSA. V was shortened by 5 bases and J by 4 bases, with 17 bases between the two germline ends. The CDR3 spans 15 residues. The CDR3 spells CASSLFVGALYGYTF. CDR3 DNA: TGTGCCAGCAGCCTCTTTGTGGGGGCCCTCTATGGCTACACCTTC.

Here the CDR3 reads CASSPIGYGYTF. The CDR3 DNA sequence: TGTGCCAGTAGCCCTATCGGCTATGGCTACACCTTC. This chain uses TRBV19 with TRBJ1-2; D gene unclear. Per the germline V gene, CDR1 is LNHDA and CDR2 is SQIVND (reference sequence). V lost 6 bases and J 4 bases, leaving 9 bases between the germline ends. This CDR3 comprises 12 residues.

The chain employs TRBV6-5 and TRBJ2-5; 12 nucleotides line up with TRBD2. Germline values: CDR1 MNHEY, CDR2 SVGAGI. With V trimmed by 5 bases and J by 6 bases, 7 bases remained unmatched. The CDR3 runs to 15 residues. The CDR3 sequence: CASSQGLAGSKTQYF. DNA for the CDR3: TGTGCCAGCAGTCAGGGACTAGCGGGCAGCAAGACCCAGTACTTC.

This clone was seen only once. This chain links TRBV24-1 with TRBJ2-1; D may be TRBD2 (6 bases). The V gene's germline CDR1 is KGHDR and CDR2 SFDVKD. The CDR3 loop spans 14 amino acids. The ends were cut back, 9 bases at V and 2 bases at J, with 13 bases in the middle. The CDR3 protein is CATSSGAPYNEQFF. The CDR3 bases are TGTGCCACCTCTTCGGGAGCCCCCTACAATGAGCAGTTCTTC.

The chain has TRBV5-6 and TRBJ2-2; 11 nucleotides line up with TRBD1. Germline loops: CDR1 SGHDT, CDR2 YYEEEE. The CDR3 loop spans 16 amino acids. Trimming removed 0 bases from V and 3 bases from J; junction bases left unmatched: 1. The CDR3 loop reads CASSLGDRGYTGELFF. The CDR3 nucleotides are TGTGCCAGCAGCTTGGGGGACAGGGGGTACACCGGGGAGCTGTTTTTT.

The V call is TRBV19, the J call TRBJ1-4; D unresolved. The germline V gene has CDR1 LNHDA and CDR2 SQIVND (reference sequence). The CDR3 covers 14 residues. Trimming stripped 2 bases from V and 8 bases from J, with 12 bases between. In DNA, the CDR3 is TGTGCCAGTAGTATAAACGCCGGTTTCGAAAAACTGTTTTTT. Protein product: CASSINAGFEKLFF.

This chain links TRBV5-1 with TRBJ2-2; TRBD2 agrees at 7 bases. Unmatched junction bases numbered 7, after V lost 0 bases and J lost 2 bases. CDR3 length: 17 amino acids. CDR1 and CDR2 from the germline V gene are SGHRS and YFSETQ. CDR3 protein: CASSLGSLAENTGELFF. DNA of the CDR3: TGCGCCAGCAGCTTGGGGTCGCTAGCGGAAAACACCGGGGAGCTGTTTTTT.

This chain connects TRBV10-3 to TRBJ2-5; 12 nucleotides line up with TRBD2. CDR3 length: 14 residues. Germline CDR1 and CDR2: ENHRY and SYGVKD. Germline trimming cut 10 bases from V and 4 bases from J; bases unmatched to any gene: 7. The CDR3 protein is CATRLAGVLETQYF. The DNA for the CDR3 is TGTGCCACCCGACTAGCGGGAGTTTTAGAGACCCAGTACTTC.

V usage is TRBV15 and J usage is TRBJ1-1; 8 bases are a match to TRBD1. Germline CDR1 LNHNV, CDR2 YYDKDF (reference sequence). V trimming: 2 bases; J trimming: 1 base; junction bases outside the gene matches: 9. This CDR3 spans 17 amino acids. The CDR3 nucleotides are TGTGCCACCAGCAGAAGTGGACAGGGCTTGAGGAACACTGAAGCTTTCTTT. Residues: CATSRSGQGLRNTEAFF.

V gene TRBV12-3 or TRBV12-4 combines with J gene TRBJ2-2; 8 bases are shared with TRBD1. The CDR3 is made up of 13 amino acids. V was pared by 7 bases and J by 7 bases, with 5 bases of the junction left unmatched. CDR3 bases: TGTGCCAGCATCCAGGGGGCGGGCGGGGAGCTGTTTTTT. It translates to CASIQGAGGELFF.

The CDR3 sequence: CASSVLLASDTQYF. In DNA form, the CDR3 reads TGTGCCAGCAGCGTATTACTAGCGTCAGATACGCAGTATTTT. The chain is built from TRBV9 and TRBJ2-3, with 7 bases aligning to TRBD2. V lost 1 base, J lost 4 bases, and 3 bases stayed unmatched. CDR1 and CDR2 from the germline V gene are SGDLS and YYNGEE. CDR3 size: 14 residues.

This chain uses TRBV14 with TRBJ2-3; TRBD2 agrees at 8 bases. With V trimmed by 4 bases and J by 0 bases, 6 bases remained unmatched. CDR1 SGHDN and CDR2 FVKESK come from the germline V gene. This CDR3 has 16 residues. In DNA, the CDR3 is TGTGCCAGCAGCCCAATAGCGGGGATGAGCACAGATACGCAGTATTTT. Residues: CASSPIAGMSTDTQYF.

The rearrangement uses TRBV3-1 (or the pseudogene TRBV3-2) and TRBJ2-1, with D perhaps TRBD2 (6 bases). V was clipped by 0 bases and J by 9 bases, with 24 bases between them. Germline lookup yields CDR1 LGHDT and CDR2 YNNKEL (reference sequence). The CDR3 is made up of 18 amino acids. The CDR3 sequence is CASSQDTVASPRRGEQFF. DNA of the CDR3: TGTGCCAGCAGCCAAGATACAGTGGCTAGCCCTCGGAGGGGTGAGCAGTTCTTC.